One T cell receptor (beta chain) is described in this entry. This clonotype was counted at least ten times. The antigen it recognizes is unknown. No much larger clone is present one base from it, and per-base qualities are unavailable. Library generation was performed with PCR. TCRdb shows the sequencer as Illumina HiSeq 2500. To normalize quantification of the TCRbeta repertoire, the TCR libraries were built with molecular barcoding that relied on unique molecular identifiers. TCRdb trimmed public reads at Q25 via fastp, called clones via MiXCR and kept in-frame beta chains. Here each entry gathers all rows of one CDR3 protein and keeps the most common genes and DNA. The sample includes 210,000 or so distinct CDR3 sequences, with roughly 11% observed a single time. Jointly, the top ten make up 28% of the sample. Interpreted using the paper, the treatment or condition label stands for: allogeneic hematopoietic cell transplantation with graft depleted of TCRalphabeta T cells and CD19 B cells. The transplant recipients were children given TCRalphabeta/CD19-depleted allogeneic hematopoietic cell grafts.

The data originate from a study of T-cell reconstitution after alpha-beta-depleted transplantation in children listed by TCRdb under 2016. In the study overall: The study quantitatively tracked T-cell immune reconstitution after TCRalphabeta/CD19-depleted allogeneic hematopoietic cell transplantation in children using TCR repertoire profiling.

CDR1 MDHEN and CDR2 SYDVKM are derived from the germline V gene. The CDR3 sequence holds 15 residues, the cysteine and phenylalanine included. Left in the record is the CDR3 DNA by itself, 45 bases read in frame from the first base. Ends trimmed: V by 3 bases, J by 7 bases; bases unmatched to a gene: 11. Overall results and qualifications from the work: Over subsequent months, a decline in hyperexpanded clone frequencies was noted, and after one year, T-cell counts and TCRbeta diversity were mostly ascribed to newly produced T cells. The apparently early recovery of alphabetaT-cell counts about two months after transplant reportedly depended on only several hundred rapidly expanded clones that came from non-depleted graft cells. In some patients, the high TCRbeta diversity seen at day 60 was put down to recipient T cells and intrathymic progenitors that had survived conditioning.

The receptor chain draws on TRBV28 and TRBJ1-2; TRBD1 agrees with 7 junctional bases. This clonotype was sampled from a child less than two years old with acute myeloid leukemia, due to receive a stem cell transplant. Source: PBMCs, taken before TCRalphabeta/CD19-depleted stem cell transplant. The DNA is TGTGCCAGCAGTTTTGGGTTAGGGGGCTTGGGTGGCTACACCTTC. It translates to CASSFGLGGLGGYTF.